The clone carrying this TCR beta chain was seen only a few times. J lost 4 bases, V lost 0 bases, and 7 bases had no gene match. Germline V lookup: CDR1 GTSNPN, CDR2 SVGIG (reference sequence). The CDR3 is 16 amino acids. This specimen belongs to a study of blood T cell repertoires in COVID-19. The wider study: Italy, Spain and the United States were the sources of the convalescent and acute COVID-19 samples.

In the source study's methods: For nucleated cells, counts were estimated from reference gene primer amplification. Generated by immunoSEQ multiplex PCR, the TCRdb table keeps only in-frame clones and is missing some. Clone size and the V and J calls come from that table; the DNA yielded D and trimming. The table has tens of thousands of clones, roughly four fifths seen once. This sequence was found in a woman in her sixties or seventies with acute or convalescent COVID-19. Material for sequencing was peripheral blood. V and J are TRBV30 and TRBJ2-3; 10 positions agree with TRBD2. The CDR3 protein is CAWSVEAGGSADTQYF. The CDR3 DNA reads TGTGCCTGGAGTGTAGAAGCGGGAGGGTCGGCAGATACGCAGTATTTT.